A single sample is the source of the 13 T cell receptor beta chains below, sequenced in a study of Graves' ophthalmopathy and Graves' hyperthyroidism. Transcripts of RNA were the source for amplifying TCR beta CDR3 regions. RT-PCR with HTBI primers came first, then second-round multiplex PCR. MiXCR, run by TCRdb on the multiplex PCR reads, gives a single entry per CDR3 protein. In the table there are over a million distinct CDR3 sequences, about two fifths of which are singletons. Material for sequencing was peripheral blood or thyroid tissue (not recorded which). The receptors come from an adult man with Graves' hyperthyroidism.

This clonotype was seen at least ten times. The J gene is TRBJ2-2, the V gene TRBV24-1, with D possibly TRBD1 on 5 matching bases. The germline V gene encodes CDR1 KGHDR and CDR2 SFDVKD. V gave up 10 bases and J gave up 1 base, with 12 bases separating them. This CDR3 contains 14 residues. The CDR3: CATGVDRNTGELFF. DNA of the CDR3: TGTGCCACTGGAGTCGACAGGAACACCGGGGAGCTGTTTTTT.

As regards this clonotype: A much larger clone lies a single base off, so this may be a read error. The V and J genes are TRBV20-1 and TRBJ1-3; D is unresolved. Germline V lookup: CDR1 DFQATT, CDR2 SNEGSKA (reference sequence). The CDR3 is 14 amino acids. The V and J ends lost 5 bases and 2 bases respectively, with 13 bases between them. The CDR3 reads CSAGAGGPGNTIYF. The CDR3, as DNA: TGCAGTGCTGGAGCAGGTGGCCCTGGAAACACCATATATTTT.

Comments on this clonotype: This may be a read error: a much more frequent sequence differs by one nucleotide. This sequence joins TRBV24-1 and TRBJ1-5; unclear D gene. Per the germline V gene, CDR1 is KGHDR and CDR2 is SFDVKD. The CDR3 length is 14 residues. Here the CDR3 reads CAASDLNGNQPQHF. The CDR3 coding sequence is TGTGCCGCCAGTGATTTGAACGGCAATCAGCCCCAGCATTTT.

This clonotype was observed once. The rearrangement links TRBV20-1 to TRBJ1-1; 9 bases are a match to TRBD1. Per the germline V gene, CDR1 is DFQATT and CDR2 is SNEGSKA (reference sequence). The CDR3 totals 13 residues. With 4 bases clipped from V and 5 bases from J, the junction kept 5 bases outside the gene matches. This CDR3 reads CSATRDRVTEAFF. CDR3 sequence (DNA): TGCAGTGCTACCCGGGACAGGGTGACTGAAGCTTTCTTT.

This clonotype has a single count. In DNA form, the CDR3 reads TGCAGCGGAAACTCCGGGACAGGGGACGAGCAGTACTTC. Its protein is CSGNSGTGDEQYF. The chain recombines TRBV29-1 with TRBJ2-7; 10 bases line up with TRBD1. J lost 5 bases, V lost 7 bases, and 8 bases had no gene match. This CDR3 is built from 13 residues. Germline V gene data show CDR1 as SQVTM and CDR2 as ANQGSEA.

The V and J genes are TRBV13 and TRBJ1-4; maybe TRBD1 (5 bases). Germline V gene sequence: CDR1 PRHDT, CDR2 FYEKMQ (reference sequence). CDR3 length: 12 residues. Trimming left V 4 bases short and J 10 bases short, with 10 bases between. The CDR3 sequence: CASSSQGGKLFF. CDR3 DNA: TGTGCCAGCAGCTCCCAGGGAGGAAAACTGTTTTTT. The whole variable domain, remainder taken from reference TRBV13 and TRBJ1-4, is AAGVIQSPRHLIKEKRETATLKCYPIPRHDTVYWYQQGPGQDPQFLISFYEKMQSDKGSIPDRFSAQQFSDYHSELNMSSLELGDSALYFCASSSQGGKLFFGSGTQLSVL.

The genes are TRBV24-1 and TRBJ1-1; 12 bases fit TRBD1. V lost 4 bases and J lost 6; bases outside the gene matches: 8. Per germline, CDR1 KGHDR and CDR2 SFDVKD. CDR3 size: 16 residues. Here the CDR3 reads CATSDPGGTGGAEAFF. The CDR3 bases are TGTGCCACCAGTGACCCAGGCGGGACAGGGGGCGCTGAAGCTTTCTTT.

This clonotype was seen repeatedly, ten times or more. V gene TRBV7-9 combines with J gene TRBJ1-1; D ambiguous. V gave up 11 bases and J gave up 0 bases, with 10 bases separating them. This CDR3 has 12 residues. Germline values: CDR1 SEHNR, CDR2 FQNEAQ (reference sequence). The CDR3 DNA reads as TGTGCCGTCGGCCGGTTGAACACTGAAGCTTTCTTT. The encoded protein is CAVGRLNTEAFF.

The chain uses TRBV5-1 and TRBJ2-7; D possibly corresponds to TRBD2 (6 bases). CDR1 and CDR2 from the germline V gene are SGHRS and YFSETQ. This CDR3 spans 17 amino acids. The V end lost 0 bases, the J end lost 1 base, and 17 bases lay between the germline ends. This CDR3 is CASSLVPGGGVSYEQYF. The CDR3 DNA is TGCGCCAGCAGCTTGGTTCCCGGTGGCGGGGTATCCTACGAGCAGTACTTC.

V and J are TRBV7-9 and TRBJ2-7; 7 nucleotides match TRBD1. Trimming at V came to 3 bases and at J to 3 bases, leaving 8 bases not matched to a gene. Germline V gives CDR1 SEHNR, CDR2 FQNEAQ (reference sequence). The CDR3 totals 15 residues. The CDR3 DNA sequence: TGTGCCAGCAGCTTGGGACAGCTTCCCGTCTACGAGCAGTACTTC. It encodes CASSLGQLPVYEQYF.

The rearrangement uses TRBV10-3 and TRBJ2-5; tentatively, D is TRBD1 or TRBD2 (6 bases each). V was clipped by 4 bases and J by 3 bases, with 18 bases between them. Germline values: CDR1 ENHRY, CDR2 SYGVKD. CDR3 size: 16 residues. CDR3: CAISAGPVGGKETQYF. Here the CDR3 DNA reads TGTGCCATCAGTGCTGGGCCAGTCGGGGGCAAAGAGACCCAGTACTTC.

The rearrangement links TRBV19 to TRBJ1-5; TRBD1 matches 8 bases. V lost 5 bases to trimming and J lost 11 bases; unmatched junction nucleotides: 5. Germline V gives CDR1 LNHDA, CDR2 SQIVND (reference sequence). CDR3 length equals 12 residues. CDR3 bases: TGTGCCAGTAGTTCAACAGGGGGTTCCCAGCATTTT. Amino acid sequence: CASSSTGGSQHF.

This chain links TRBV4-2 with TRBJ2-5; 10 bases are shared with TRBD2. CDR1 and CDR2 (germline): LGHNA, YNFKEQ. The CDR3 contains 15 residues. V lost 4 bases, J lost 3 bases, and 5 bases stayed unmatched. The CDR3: CASSPAGGQEETQYF. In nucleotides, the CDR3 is TGTGCCAGCAGCCCAGCGGGAGGGCAGGAAGAGACCCAGTACTTC.